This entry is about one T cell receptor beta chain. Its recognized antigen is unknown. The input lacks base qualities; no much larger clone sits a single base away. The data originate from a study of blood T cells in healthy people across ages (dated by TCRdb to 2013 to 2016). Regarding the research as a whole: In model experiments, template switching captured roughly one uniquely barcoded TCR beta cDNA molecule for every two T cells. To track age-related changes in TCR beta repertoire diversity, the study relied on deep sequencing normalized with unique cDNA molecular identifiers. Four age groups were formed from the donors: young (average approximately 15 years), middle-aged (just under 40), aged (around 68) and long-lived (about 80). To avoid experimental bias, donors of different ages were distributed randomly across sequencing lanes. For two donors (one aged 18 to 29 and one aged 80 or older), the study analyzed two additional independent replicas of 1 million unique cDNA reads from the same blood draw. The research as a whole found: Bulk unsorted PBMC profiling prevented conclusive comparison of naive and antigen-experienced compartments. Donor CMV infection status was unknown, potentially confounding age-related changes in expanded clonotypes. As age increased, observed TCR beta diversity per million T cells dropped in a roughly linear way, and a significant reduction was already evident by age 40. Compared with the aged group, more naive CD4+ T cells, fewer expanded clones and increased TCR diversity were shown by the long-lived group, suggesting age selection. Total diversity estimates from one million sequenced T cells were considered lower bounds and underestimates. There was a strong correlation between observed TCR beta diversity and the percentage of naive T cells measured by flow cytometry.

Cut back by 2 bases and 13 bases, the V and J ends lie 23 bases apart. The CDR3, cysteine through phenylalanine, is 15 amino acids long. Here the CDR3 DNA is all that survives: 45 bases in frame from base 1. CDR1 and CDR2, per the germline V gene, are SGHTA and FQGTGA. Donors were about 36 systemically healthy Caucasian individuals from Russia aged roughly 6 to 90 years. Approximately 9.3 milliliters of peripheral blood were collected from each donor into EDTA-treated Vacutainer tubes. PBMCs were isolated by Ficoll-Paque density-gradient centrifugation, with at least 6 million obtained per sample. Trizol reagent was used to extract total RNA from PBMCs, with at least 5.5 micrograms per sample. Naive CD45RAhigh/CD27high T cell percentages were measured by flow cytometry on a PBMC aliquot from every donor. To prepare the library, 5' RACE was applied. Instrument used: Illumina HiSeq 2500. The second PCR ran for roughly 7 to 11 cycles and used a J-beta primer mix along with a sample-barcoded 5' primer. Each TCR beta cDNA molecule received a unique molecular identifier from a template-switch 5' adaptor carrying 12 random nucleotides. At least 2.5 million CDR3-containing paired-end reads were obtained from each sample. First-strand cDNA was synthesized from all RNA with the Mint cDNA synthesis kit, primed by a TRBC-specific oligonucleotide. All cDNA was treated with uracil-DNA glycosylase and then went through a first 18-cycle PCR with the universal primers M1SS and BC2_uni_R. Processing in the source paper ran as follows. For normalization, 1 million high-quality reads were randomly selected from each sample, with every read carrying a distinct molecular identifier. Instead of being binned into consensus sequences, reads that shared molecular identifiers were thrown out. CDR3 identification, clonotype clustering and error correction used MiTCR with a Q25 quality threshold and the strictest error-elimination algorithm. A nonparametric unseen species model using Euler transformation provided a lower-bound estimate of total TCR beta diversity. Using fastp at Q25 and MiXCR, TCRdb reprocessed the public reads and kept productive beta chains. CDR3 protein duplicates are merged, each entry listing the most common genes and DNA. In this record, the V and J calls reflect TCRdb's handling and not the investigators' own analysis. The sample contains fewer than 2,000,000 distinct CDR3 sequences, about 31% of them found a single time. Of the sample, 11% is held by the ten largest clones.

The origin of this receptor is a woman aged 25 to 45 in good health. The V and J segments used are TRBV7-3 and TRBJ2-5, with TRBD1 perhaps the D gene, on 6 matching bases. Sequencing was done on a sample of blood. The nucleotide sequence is TGTGCCAGCAGCTTAGGAACAGGGCTATTCAACGAGCGGTACTTC. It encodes CASSLGTGLFNERYF.